These T cell receptor beta chains were read from a single sample in a study of read filtering for tumor transcriptome and immune sequencing. TCRdb re-analysed the reads in MiXCR, keeping a single row per CDR3 protein. The sample includes more than 70,000 distinct CDR3 sequences, about 22% of them seen just once. The sample comprised a population of CD138-negative cells sorted from bone marrow. The receptors derive from a donor at least 40 years old with multiple myeloma. Each CDR3 is given with its conserved first and last residue. D genes are given only for firm matches. Expanded clones are given a class, and other clones once, few, many or no size at all.

d_gene | j_gene | v_gene | len | abundance | CDR3aa | CDR3nt
. | TRBJ1-4 | TRBV19 | 15 | . | CASSIGVAGGERLFF | TGTGCCAGTAGTATAGGAGTCGCCGGAGGAGAAAGACTGTTTTTT
TRBD1 | TRBJ2-2 | TRBV7-9 | 16 | many | CASSTYRDRNTGELFF | TGTGCCAGCAGCACTTACCGGGACAGGAACACCGGGGAGCTGTTTTTT
. | TRBJ1-4 | TRBV20-1 | 14 | many | CSAGPLATNEKLFF | TGCAGTGCTGGCCCATTGGCAACTAATGAAAAACTGTTTTTT
. | TRBJ2-3 | TRBV2 | 15 | many | CASSPGTQLTDTQYF | TGTGCCAGCAGTCCCGGGACACAACTCACAGATACGCAGTATTTT
. | TRBJ2-1 | TRBV14 | 14 | many | CASRGQGMDTEQFF | TGTGCCAGCAGAGGTCAGGGGATGGATACGGAGCAGTTCTTC
. | TRBJ2-2 | TRBV29-1 | 14 | many | CSVEVTGGTGELFF | TGCAGCGTTGAAGTCACCGGGGGCACCGGGGAGCTGTTTTTT
. | TRBJ2-5 | TRBV5-1 | 16 | few | CASSGGIMGASETQYF | TGCGCCAGCAGCGGCGGGATTATGGGAGCAAGTGAGACCCAGTACTTC
. | TRBJ2-1 | TRBV7-2 | 13 | many | CASSFQYYNEQFF | TGTGCCAGCAGCTTTCAGTACTACAATGAGCAGTTCTTC
. | TRBJ1-1 | TRBV28 | 15 | . | CASRGGRWGNTEAFF | TGTGCCAGCCGTGGGGGCCGATGGGGGAACACTGAAGCTTTCTTT
TRBD2 | TRBJ2-7 | TRBV7-9 | 15 | many | CASSSLAGESYEQYF | TGTGCCAGCAGTTCTCTAGCGGGGGAGTCCTACGAGCAGTACTTC
. | TRBJ1-1 | TRBV19 | 14 | . | CVSSIKGMDTEAFF | TGTGTCAGCAGTATAAAGGGGATGGACACTGAAGCTTTCTTT
. | TRBJ2-3 | TRBV6-2/TRBV6-3 | 16 | . | CASSWGTGSVTDTQYF | TGTGCCAGCAGTTGGGGGACTGGGAGCGTGACAGATACGCAGTATTTT
. | TRBJ2-7 | TRBV2 | 12 | medium-sized | CASSYTEDEQYF | TGTGCCAGCAGTTACACAGAGGACGAGCAGTACTTC
. | TRBJ1-5 | TRBV20-1 | 13 | many | CSANVGSNQPQHF | TGCAGTGCTAATGTTGGTAGCAATCAGCCCCAGCATTTT
. | TRBJ2-7 | TRBV28 | 13 | . | CASTPAQSYEQYF | TGTGCCAGCACCCCAGCCCAGTCCTACGAGCAGTACTTC
. | TRBJ1-1 | TRBV5-1 | 13 | many | CASSLGSVPEAFF | TGCGCCAGCAGCTTGGGTTCGGTTCCTGAAGCTTTCTTT
. | TRBJ1-3 | TRBV5-1 | 16 | . | CASSFQPREGGNTIYF | TGCGCCAGCAGCTTCCAACCGAGGGAGGGAGGAAACACCATATATTTT
TRBD1 | TRBJ2-7 | TRBV25-1 | 14 | . | CASTKTTGGWEQYF | TGTGCCAGCACCAAGACGACAGGGGGCTGGGAGCAGTACTTC
TRBD1 | TRBJ2-7 | TRBV29-1 | 12 | many | CSVSGGGNEQYF | TGCAGCGTTTCAGGGGGCGGGAACGAGCAGTACTTC
. | TRBJ2-5 | TRBV20-1 | 13 | many | CSAEMSAQETQYF | TGCAGTGCTGAGATGAGCGCCCAAGAGACCCAGTACTTC
TRBD1 | TRBJ2-7 | TRBV6-2/TRBV6-3 | 15 | . | CASSRDAGTAFEQYF | TGTGCCAGCAGTCGAGACGCCGGGACAGCGTTCGAGCAGTACTTC
TRBD2 | TRBJ2-2 | TRBV7-9 | 15 | . | CASRKSGSHTGELFF | TGTGCCAGCAGAAAGAGCGGGAGTCACACCGGGGAGCTGTTTTTT
. | TRBJ1-1 | TRBV29-1 | 14 | many | CSVEESGVNTEAFF | TGCAGCGTTGAAGAATCGGGGGTGAACACTGAAGCTTTCTTT
. | TRBJ2-2 | TRBV3-1 | 18 | . | CASSQVGAGRMGTGELFF | TGTGCCAGCAGCCAAGTAGGGGCAGGGCGGATGGGCACCGGGGAGCTGTTTTTT
TRBD2 | TRBJ2-2 | TRBV2 | 16 | . | CASSIAGGANTGELFF | TGTGCCAGCAGTATAGCGGGGGGCGCTAACACCGGGGAGCTGTTTTTT
. | TRBJ1-2 | TRBV28 | 13 | few | CASSVGVNYGYTF | TGTGCCAGCAGTGTCGGGGTTAACTATGGCTACACCTTC
. | TRBJ2-3 | TRBV19 | 13 | many | CASSIPSTDTQYF | TGTGCCAGTAGTATTCCCTCCACAGATACGCAGTATTTT
. | TRBJ2-1 | TRBV7-2 | 19 | many | CASSSAAPGWASSYNEQFF | TGTGCCAGCAGCTCAGCAGCTCCAGGGTGGGCGAGCTCCTACAATGAGCAGTTCTTC
TRBD2 | TRBJ2-6 | TRBV5-1 | 15 | many | CASSFRGAGANVLTF | TGCGCCAGCAGCTTTCGGGGGGCTGGGGCCAACGTCCTGACTTTC
. | TRBJ2-4 | TRBV19 | 14 | many | CASSIKRTVASVYF | TGTGCCAGTAGTATAAAAAGGACCGTGGCTTCAGTATACTTC
. | TRBJ2-1 | TRBV18 | 16 | many | CASSPPRRSSYNEQFF | TGTGCCAGCTCACCACCGAGGAGGAGCTCCTACAATGAGCAGTTCTTC
TRBD2 | TRBJ2-5 | TRBV7-2 | 20 | few | CASSLGALGLAGGDQETQYF | TGTGCCAGCAGCTTAGGAGCCCTCGGACTAGCGGGGGGAGACCAAGAGACCCAGTACTTC
. | TRBJ1-1 | TRBV20-1 | 13 | many | CSARRHPNTEAFF | TGCAGTGCTAGGAGGCACCCGAACACTGAAGCTTTCTTT
. | TRBJ1-5 | TRBV20-1 | 14 | . | CSARGRGPSFPQHF | TGCAGTGCTAGGGGGCGCGGCCCCTCATTCCCCCAGCATTTT
TRBD1 | TRBJ1-6 | TRBV10-2 | 14 | . | CASTWTGGNSPFHF | TGCGCCAGCACCTGGACAGGGGGTAATTCGCCCTTCCACTTT
TRBD1 | TRBJ1-2 | TRBV7-9 | 14 | . | CASKSPDRAPQHTF | TGTGCCAGCAAAAGTCCGGACAGGGCGCCCCAGCACACCTTC
. | TRBJ1-5 | TRBV19 | 14 | . | CASSISDSNQPQHF | TGTGCCAGTAGTATAAGCGATAGCAATCAGCCCCAGCATTTT
. | TRBJ2-2 | TRBV5-1 | 16 | many | CASSLGSGGAAGELFF | TGCGCCAGCAGCTTGGGCTCCGGCGGGGCCGCCGGGGAGCTGTTTTTT
. | TRBJ2-4 | TRBV6-2/TRBV6-3 | 15 | . | CASTGLGLAKNIQYF | TGTGCCAGCACCGGACTGGGCCTAGCCAAAAACATTCAGTACTTC
. | TRBJ1-1 | TRBV2 | 14 | many | CASSEAELNTEAFF | TGTGCCAGCAGTGAAGCGGAGCTGAACACTGAAGCTTTCTTT